This TCR beta chain was sequenced during a study of metastatic and nonmetastatic thyroid tumors. V dropped 7 bases and J dropped 8; count of bases not matched to a gene: 3. Per the germline V gene, CDR1 is MNHNS and CDR2 is SASEGT. The CDR3 spans 11 residues. This clone was observed at least ten times. All patients were treatment-naive before thyroid surgery. TCRdb used MiXCR to call clones anew from the PCR reads. The sample has more than 40,000 clones; 15% to 20% are singletons. This TCR was sampled from a female donor with papillary thyroid cancer or a benign thyroid nodule (not recorded which). Some clones in this sample may be carry-over from other donors' samples. The chain joins TRBV6-1 to TRBJ1-1; TRBD1 agrees at 8 bases. The sample taken for sequencing was blood. For the CDR3, the DNA is TGTGCCAGCACCCAGGGGGCAGAAGCTTTCTTT. It encodes CASTQGAEAFF.